This T cell receptor (beta chain) stems from a study of OX40 agonist ivuxolimab in advanced cancers. Study-wide background: One hepatocellular carcinoma and a couple of cutaneous melanoma patients partially responded.

Assay: immunoSEQ multiplex PCR; the TCRdb copy retains only in-frame clones and omits some. Found here are about 64,000 clones, roughly 80% of them singletons; the top ten hold roughly 1.9%. The germline V gene has CDR1 SGHVS and CDR2 FQNEAQ. The CDR3 covers 14 residues. Trimming took 3 bases from V and 3 from J; bases not matched to a gene: 4. The receptor comes from an adult with an advanced solid tumor such as melanoma, head and neck, liver or kidney cancer. The genes are TRBV7-8 and TRBJ1-1; 7 bases fit TRBD1. Sequencing was performed on CD4+ or CD8+ T cells sorted from blood, taken in a trial of the OX40 agonist ivuxolimab. The CDR3 sequence is CASSLRGLDTEAFF. Written as DNA, the CDR3 is TGTGCCAGCAGCTTGAGGGGGCTGGACACTGAAGCTTTCTTT.